The 2 T cell receptor beta chains below come from one sample, sequenced in a study of control samples from healthy donors and cancer patients. Sequencing used immunoSEQ multiplex PCR; TCRdb keeps in-frame clones, though not all of them. The data contain some 120,000 clones, around 89% of them seen just once; the ten biggest clones take up approximately 2.3%. Source material: blood. These receptors were obtained from a woman in her sixties or seventies in good health.

This chain uses TRBV2 with TRBJ2-1; perhaps D is TRBD1 or TRBD2 (5 bases each). The CDR3 covers 14 residues. In germline, CDR1 is SNHLY, CDR2 FYNNEI. V was pared by 7 bases and J by 0 bases, with 10 bases between. Here the CDR3 DNA reads TGTGCCAGCATGGGACGGAGCTCCTACAATGAGCAGTTCTTC. This codes for CASMGRSSYNEQFF.

This clone was detected once. The rearrangement uses TRBV6-5 and TRBJ1-5; D is possibly TRBD1 (6 bases). In germline, CDR1 is MNHEY, CDR2 SVGAGI. This CDR3 has 15 residues. Trimming left V 2 bases short and J 2 bases short, with 10 bases between. The CDR3 loop reads CASSYNREGNQPQHF. CDR3 DNA sequence: TGTGCCAGCAGTTACAACAGGGAGGGCAATCAGCCCCAGCATTTT.